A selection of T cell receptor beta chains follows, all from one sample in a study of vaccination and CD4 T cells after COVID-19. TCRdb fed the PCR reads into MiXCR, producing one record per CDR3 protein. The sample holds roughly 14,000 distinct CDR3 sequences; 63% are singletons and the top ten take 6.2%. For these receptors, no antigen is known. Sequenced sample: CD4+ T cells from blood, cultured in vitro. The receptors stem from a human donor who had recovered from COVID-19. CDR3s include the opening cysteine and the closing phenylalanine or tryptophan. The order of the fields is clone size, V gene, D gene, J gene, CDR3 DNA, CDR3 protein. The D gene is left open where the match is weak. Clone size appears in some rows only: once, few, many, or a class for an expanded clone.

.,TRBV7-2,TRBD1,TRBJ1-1,TGTGCCAGCAGCTTAGTTCCCAGGGGGCTCACCACTGAAGCTTTCTTT,CASSLVPRGLTTEAFF
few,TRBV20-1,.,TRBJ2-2,TGCAGTGCTAGAGACAGCGAAGTACTCGGGGAGCTGTTTTTT,CSARDSEVLGELFF
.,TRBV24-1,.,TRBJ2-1,TGTGCCACCAGTGACCCGAGTGATATCAATGAGCAGTTCTTC,CATSDPSDINEQFF
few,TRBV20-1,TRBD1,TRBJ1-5,TGCAGTGCCTTAAAGGGACAGGGAAGTCAGCCCCAGCATTTT,CSALKGQGSQPQHF
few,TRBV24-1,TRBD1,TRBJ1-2,TGTGCCACCAGTGACGGAACCGGGACAGGGTATGGCTACACCTTC,CATSDGTGTGYGYTF
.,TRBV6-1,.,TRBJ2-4,TGTGCCAGCAGTAGGACAGCAGTAGGGAACATTCAGTACTTC,CASSRTAVGNIQYF
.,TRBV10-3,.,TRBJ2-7,TGTGCCACCTCACAGGACCCCATTTCCTACGAGCAGTACTTC,CATSQDPISYEQYF
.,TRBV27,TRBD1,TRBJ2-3,TGTGCCAGCAGCTGGGGGACAGCAAAATTCACAGATACGCAGTATTTT,CASSWGTAKFTDTQYF
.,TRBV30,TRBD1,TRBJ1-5,TGTGCCTGGAGTTGGACAGGGAATCAGCCCCAGCATTTT,CAWSWTGNQPQHF
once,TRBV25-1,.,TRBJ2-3,TGTGCCAGCAGTGAATTGGGCGGGAACACAGATACGCAGTATTTT,CASSELGGNTDTQYF
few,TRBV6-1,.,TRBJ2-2,TGTGCCAGCACGCCGGACAGAAACACCGGGGAGCTGTTTTTT,CASTPDRNTGELFF
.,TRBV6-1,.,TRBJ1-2,TGTGCCAGCAGGCGCTCTATCGGGGGCTACACCTTC,CASRRSIGGYTF
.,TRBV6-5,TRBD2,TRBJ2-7,TGTGCCAGCAGTTACGGTTCTAGCGGGAATGGAGAGCAGTACTTC,CASSYGSSGNGEQYF
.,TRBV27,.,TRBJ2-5,TGTGCCAGCAGGAGTTTGGGCCCCGGAGAGACCCAGTACTTC,CASRSLGPGETQYF
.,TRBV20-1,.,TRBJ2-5,TGCAGTGCCCGGAACGGAGAGACCCAGTACTTC,CSARNGETQYF
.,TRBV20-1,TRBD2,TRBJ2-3,TGCAGTGCCTATTCGAACCCCGGACTAGCGGGAACAGATACGCAGTATTTT,CSAYSNPGLAGTDTQYF
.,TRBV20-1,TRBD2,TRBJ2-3,TGCAGTGCTAGAGCCCCCCTACTAGCGGGAGGGCATAAAGATACGCAGTATTTT,CSARAPLLAGGHKDTQYF
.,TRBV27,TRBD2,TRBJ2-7,TGTGCCAGCGGAGGACTAGCGGGTTCTCCTCCCTACGAGCAGTACTTC,CASGGLAGSPPYEQYF
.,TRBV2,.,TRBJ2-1,TGTGCCAGCCGTGAAGCCAGAAATGAGCAGTTCTTC,CASREARNEQFF
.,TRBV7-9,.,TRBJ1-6,TGTGCCGGCGGCTTAGAGGGTGGTTCACCCCTCCACTTT,CAGGLEGGSPLHF
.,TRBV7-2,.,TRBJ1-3,TGTGCCAGCAGCAAACAGTACGGAAACACCATATATTTT,CASSKQYGNTIYF
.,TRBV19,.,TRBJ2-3,TGTGCCAGTAGTACATTAGTAGATACGCAGTATTTT,CASSTLVDTQYF
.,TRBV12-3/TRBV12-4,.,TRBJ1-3,TGTGCCAGCAGTCGCAGCACCTCTGGAAACACCATATATTTT,CASSRSTSGNTIYF
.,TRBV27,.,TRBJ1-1,TGTGCCAGCAACCCGGGGTATGCCACTGAAGCTTTCTTT,CASNPGYATEAFF
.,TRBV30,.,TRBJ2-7,TGTGCCTGGAGTAAGGGCAGGGACGAGCAGTACTTC,CAWSKGRDEQYF
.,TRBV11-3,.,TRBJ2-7,TGTGCCAGCAGCCCGCCGGGACGGCGGGGGCTCTACGAGCAGTACTTC,CASSPPGRRGLYEQYF
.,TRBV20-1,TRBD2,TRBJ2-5,TGCAGTGCTAGCGGGGGGGGGCTGAGGGAGACCCAGTACTTC,CSASGGGLRETQYF
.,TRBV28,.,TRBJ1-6,TGTGCCAGCAGTTTAGGGACCCAGGGTGGTTCACCCCTCCACTTT,CASSLGTQGGSPLHF
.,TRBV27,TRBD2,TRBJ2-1,TGTGCCAGCAGTTTCATAGCGGGGCACAATGAGCAGTTCTTC,CASSFIAGHNEQFF